This paragraph reports one T cell receptor beta chain. These data come from a study of blood T cell repertoires in COVID-19. As handled by the study authors: Amplification of reference gene primers was used by the study to estimate nucleated cell counts. Data came from immunoSEQ multiplex PCR; TCRdb stores just in-frame clones and leaves some out. That table gives V, J and clone size, and the DNA gave D and trimming. The sample includes over 350,000 clones, 70% to 90% of them seen just once. This CDR3 contains 15 residues. Per the germline V gene, CDR1 is SGDLS and CDR2 is YYNGEE. V shed 4 bases and J 3 bases; nucleotides not matched to a gene: 4. All enrollees were roughly 18 to 89 years old and from about 25 US areas.

The chain is built from TRBV9 and TRBJ2-1, with 10 bases aligning to TRBD1. This receptor was identified in a woman aged 18-30 years with acute COVID-19. The specimen sequenced was PBMCs or T cells enriched from blood (not recorded which). The CDR3 DNA reads as TGTGCCAGCAGCCCGGACAGGGGGGACTACAATGAGCAGTTCTTC. Translating gives CASSPDRGDYNEQFF.